Each of the 27 T cell receptor delta chains below was sequenced from the same sample in a study of γδ T cells in repeated Plasmodium falciparum infection. TCRdb reprocessed the multiplex PCR reads through CATT. Of tens of thousands of delta-chain clones listed, less than 1% were seen once; the top ten hold around 9.6%. Flow sorting of PBMC yielded separate Vgamma9/Vdelta2+ and Vdelta2-negative gammadelta T cell populations for bulk repertoire analysis. Sequenced sample: gamma-delta T cells from blood. Receptors were obtained from a pool of human donors (malaria-infected and uninfected, not separated).

The sample holds a few counts of this clone. A read error is likely here: a far larger clone is one base away. This specimen includes other DNA sequences encoding the same CDR3. This chain connects TRDV2 to TRDJ1; TRDD3 matches 9 bases. TCRdb gives no J gene; it was assigned here by matching the DNA to germline. CDR1 and CDR2 from the germline V gene are GEAIGNYY and EKD. V lost 0 bases and J lost 0; bases outside the gene matches: 28. The CDR3 extends over 24 amino acids. CDR3 sequence reads: CACDTVRGGDTHYSTPTYTDKLIF. The CDR3 DNA reads as TGTGCCTGTGACACCGTGAGGGGGGGGGATACCCACTACAGTACGCCGACGTACACCGATAAACTCATCTTT.

This clone was detected a few times. The likely explanation is a read error, given a far larger clone one base away. This sample also contains other DNA sequences that code for the same CDR3. The chain combines TRDV2 with TRDJ1; D is perhaps TRDD3 (6 bases). The J gene comes from matching the DNA to germline here; TCRdb lacks it. V was clipped by 3 bases and J by 0 bases, with 22 bases between them. Germline V gene sequence: CDR1 GEAIGNYY, CDR2 EKD. The CDR3 covers 18 residues. CDR3 sequence reads: CACDLLGGPLEYTDKLIF. The CDR3 DNA reads TGTGCCTGTGACTTATTGGGGGGTCCTTTGGAGTACACCGATAAACTCATCTTT.

Worth noting for this clone: Only one base separates this from a far larger clonotype, so it likely reflects a read error. Other DNA variants within this sample encode the same CDR3. This chain joins TRDV2 and TRDJ1; a weak D match, TRDD3 (6 bases). Germline CDR1 is GEAIGNYY and CDR2 is EKD. The CDR3 loop spans 16 amino acids. The CDR3 protein is CACDTVVRGDTDKLIF. DNA of the CDR3: TGCGCCTGTGACACCGTAGTCCGAGGGGATACCGATAAACTCATCTTT.

This clone has a handful of counts. The protein that TCRdb holds for this DNA derives from a much larger clone and differs from the translated DNA at residue 17, which likely indicates a read error; the protein shown here is translated from the DNA. The chain carries TRDV1 and TRDJ1; D remains ambiguous. The CDR3 runs to 19 residues. Looked up from germline, CDR1 is TSWWSYY and CDR2 is QGS. The CDR3 sequence: CALGELLGGRTLVTDKPIF. CDR3 coding DNA: TGTGCTCTTGGGGAACTATTGGGAGGTAGGACCCTCGTCACCGATAAACCCATCTTT.

This clone has more than one count but fewer than ten. It is likely a read error: a sequence one base away is far more abundant. Distinct nucleotide sequences in the sample also encode this CDR3. The gene calls are TRDV2 and TRDJ1; 10 bases are a match to TRDD3. Trimming at V came to 3 bases and at J to 7 bases, leaving 25 bases not matched to a gene. CDR3 length: 20 amino acids. The germline gives CDR1 GEAIGNYY, CDR2 EKD. In nucleotides, the CDR3 is TGTGCCTGTGACCGTAATACCGGGGGATACGCTGAGAGGAATTGCGGTAAACTCATCTTT. Protein product: CACDRNTGGYAERNCGKLIF.

In its sample, this clone was seen many times. V and J are TRDV1 and TRDJ1; TRDD3 agrees at 13 bases. The CDR3 has 25 residues. The V and J ends lost 1 base and 0 bases, in that order; junction bases with no gene match: 26. The germline gives CDR1 TSWWSYY, CDR2 QGS. This chain's CDR3 is CALGEPPYEGTGGYALGFYTDKLIF. CDR3 DNA: TGTGCTCTTGGGGAACCTCCCTACGAAGGTACTGGGGGATACGCGTTAGGGTTTTACACCGATAAACTCATCTTT.

This clone appeared a few times. The protein TCRdb lists belongs to a much larger clone and differs from this DNA's translation at residue 9, which points to a read error; the protein shown is made from the DNA. The chain combines TRDV2 with TRDJ1, with 7 bases that match TRDD3. The CDR3 length is 19 residues. The germline gives CDR1 GEAIGNYY, CDR2 EKD. V gave up 0 bases and J gave up 2 bases; unmatched junction bases: 17. CDR3 sequence: CACDTVRLWDTRRTDKLIF. The DNA of the CDR3 is TGTGCCTGTGACACCGTCCGACTGTGGGATACACGTCGGACCGATAAACTCATCTTT.

A few counts support this clone. A far bigger clonotype differs at one base, so this is likely a read error. Additional DNA sequences in this sample encode the identical CDR3. V is TRDV2 and J is TRDJ1; 7 bases align to TRDD3. The CDR3 spans 15 residues. Germline-derived CDR1 and CDR2 are GEAIGNYY and EKD. The V and J ends lost 0 bases and 4 bases, in that order; junction bases with no gene match: 7. The CDR3 region has the DNA TGTGCCTGTGACACCGTAGGGGATAGGGGCGATAAACTCATCTTT. Its translation: CACDTVGDRGDKLIF.

Note on this clone: Given a far larger clone just one base away, this is likely a sequencing read error. The same CDR3 arises from other DNA sequences in this sample as well. This sequence joins TRDV2 and TRDJ1; TRDD3 aligns across 7 bases. Germline CDR1 GEAIGNYY, CDR2 EKD. This CDR3 spans 19 amino acids. The CDR3 DNA follows: TGTGCCTGTGACACCGGCCTCCATCCTGAAGGATACGGGACCGATAAACTCATCTTC. It yields the protein CACDTGLHPEGYGTDKLIF.

This clone appeared many times. Other DNA sequences in the same sample also yield this CDR3. The chain has TRDV2 and TRDJ1, with 10 bases identical to TRDD3. Trimming at V came to 0 bases and at J to 5 bases, leaving 17 bases not matched to a gene. The CDR3 is 19 residues long. Per the germline V gene, CDR1 is GEAIGNYY and CDR2 is EKD. The CDR3 region has the DNA TGTGCCTGTGACACCGTGGGGTTCGTGGGGGATACTGCGAGAGATAAACTCATCTTT. Encoded protein: CACDTVGFVGDTARDKLIF.

In this sample, this clone turned up a few times. The likely explanation is a read error, given a far larger clone one base away. The sample holds other DNA sequences that translate to the same CDR3. This chain uses TRDV1 with TRDJ1; 10 bases match TRDD3. No J gene is reported in TCRdb; it was inferred here by comparing the DNA with germline. The CDR3 has 18 amino acids. Per germline, CDR1 TSWWSYY and CDR2 QGS. As DNA, the CDR3 is TGCGCTCTTGGGGAACTTCCCTGGGGGATAAATAGGATCGATAAACTCATCTTT. Its protein product is CALGELPWGINRIDKLIF.

This clone was observed a handful of times. This sequence is one base from a far larger clone and is likely a read error. The same CDR3 also results from other DNA sequences found in this sample. J is TRDJ1 and V is TRDV1; tentative D call: TRDD3 (5 bases). CDR3 size: 21 residues. Germline lookup yields CDR1 TSWWSYY and CDR2 QGS. The CDR3 DNA reads TGTGCCCTTGGGGAACGCCTTGAGAACTTACTGAGCCCTTATTACACCGATAAACTCATCTTT. Encoded protein: CALGERLENLLSPYYTDKLIF.

With respect to this clone: For this DNA, TCRdb reports the protein of a much larger clone, which diverges at residue 7, most likely from a read error; the protein presented here is translated directly from the DNA. The V call is TRDV1, the J call TRDJ1; TRDD3 aligns across 12 bases. The J gene, left out of TCRdb, was set here by checking the DNA against germline. Looked up from germline, CDR1 is TSWWSYY and CDR2 is QGS. This CDR3 contains 22 residues. V shed 6 bases and J 3 bases; nucleotides not matched to a gene: 26. The CDR3 coding sequence is TGTGCTCTTGGAGATTTCTCTTCTGTGAGGGGGATACTGGGGGATACACCCGATAAACTCATCTTT. Translation gives CALGDFSSVRGILGDTPDKLIF.

This clone was seen a few times. This likely stems from a read error, as it lies one base from a far larger clone. At the DNA level, this CDR3 is encoded by other sequences in the same sample as well. The chain couples TRDV2 to TRDJ1; a possible D gene is TRDD3 (5 bases). Since TCRdb gives no J gene, matching the DNA to germline was used here to assign it. The CDR3 has 19 amino acids. Germline CDR1 and CDR2: GEAIGNYY and EKD. The V end lost 5 bases, the J end lost 0 bases, and 27 bases lay between the germline ends. The CDR3 loop reads CACVGTWKGISLHTDKLIF. The DNA of the CDR3 is TGTGCCTGTGTGGGCACTTGGAAAGGGATCTCACTCCACACCGATAAACTCATCTTT.

In regard to this clone: For this DNA, TCRdb reports the protein of a much larger clone, which diverges at residue 5, most likely from a read error; the protein presented here is translated directly from the DNA. The chain combines TRDV1 with TRDJ1, with TRDD3 matching 8 bases. As TCRdb names no J gene, one was assigned here on the basis of a DNA match to germline. V was clipped by 5 bases and J by 2 bases; unmatched bases: 16. The CDR3 contains 18 residues. In germline, CDR1 is TSWWSYY, CDR2 QGS. The CDR3 DNA reads TGTGCTCTTGGGATCAGACCCTGGGGGACCCACGAGACCGATAAACTCATCTTT. Encoded protein: CALGIRPWGTHETDKLIF.

On this clone: With a far larger clone one base away, a read error is the likely cause. Distinct nucleotide sequences in the sample also encode this CDR3. The chain recombines TRDV1 with TRDJ1; 9 nucleotides match TRDD3. Here the J gene came from matching the DNA to germline, since TCRdb omits it. The junction had 13 bases not matched to a gene; V was cut back by 5 bases and J by 0 bases. CDR1 is TSWWSYY and CDR2 is QGS in the germline V gene. The CDR3 sequence is 18 residues long. CDR3 amino acids: CALGRPSVLGDYTDKLIF. The CDR3, as DNA: TGTGCTCTTGGGAGACCTTCAGTACTGGGGGACTACACCGATAAACTCATCTTT.

This clone came up many times. The sample contains more than one DNA sequence encoding this CDR3. The V gene is TRDV2, the J gene TRDJ1, with 8 bases that match TRDD3. V shed 3 bases, J shed 0 bases, and the junction held 20 bases outside the gene matches. CDR1 is GEAIGNYY and CDR2 is EKD in the germline V gene. The CDR3 covers 20 residues. CDR3 residues: CACDSLGGGFFSSYTDKLIF. The CDR3 nucleotides read TGTGCCTGTGACTCCCTTGGTGGGGGATTCTTTTCGTCGTACACCGATAAACTCATCTTT.

Remarks on this clone: The TCRdb protein, from a much larger clone, departs from this DNA's translation at residue 4, likely by read error; the protein shown derives from the DNA. The chain employs TRDV2 and TRDJ1; 9 nucleotides agree with TRDD3. The J gene was missing in TCRdb and was found by matching the end of the DNA to germline. This CDR3 has 19 residues. Germline assignment: CDR1 GEAIGNYY and CDR2 EKD. CDR3 DNA: TGTGCCTGTGGCACCGTCGGGGGATACCAGGATCGGTACACCGATAAACTCATCTTT. It yields the protein CACGTVGGYQDRYTDKLIF.

This clone was counted between two and nine times. The TCRdb protein, from a much larger clone, departs from this DNA's translation at residue 3, likely by read error; the protein shown derives from the DNA. V and J are TRDV2 and TRDJ1; no firm D call. Germline values: CDR1 GEAIGNYY, CDR2 EKD. The CDR3 consists of 14 residues. The DNA of the CDR3 is TGTGCCTTTGACTCCTTACTTAACACCGATAAACTCATCTTT. Translation gives CAFDSLLNTDKLIF.

As regards this clone: TCRdb records a much larger clone's protein for this DNA, with a difference at residue 4 that likely arises from a read error; the protein given is the translation of the DNA. J is TRDJ1 and V is TRDV2; 8 bases line up with TRDD3. No J gene was available from TCRdb, and it was assigned here by a germline match of the DNA. This CDR3 contains 20 residues. From germline, CDR1 is GEAIGNYY and CDR2 EKD. As DNA, the CDR3 is TGTGCCTGTGGCACCGTTTATCCGGGGGATATTGTACAGGGCACCGATAAACTCATCTTT. Translated: CACGTVYPGDIVQGTDKLIF.

Notes on this clone: TCRdb's listed protein matches a much larger clone and diverges from this DNA's translation at residue 11, likely through a read error; the protein shown comes from the DNA. This chain uses TRDV2 with TRDJ1, with 7 bases lining up with TRDD3. Germline V gene data show CDR1 as GEAIGNYY and CDR2 as EKD. CDR3 length: 18 amino acids. V shed 1 base and J 0 bases; nucleotides not matched to a gene: 13. CDR3 loop: CACDTLEGLGYDTDKLIF. In nucleotides, the CDR3 is TGTGCCTGTGACACTTTGGAAGGACTGGGGTACGACACCGATAAACTCATCTTT.

This clone has more than one count but fewer than ten. The amino acid sequence in TCRdb belongs to a much larger clone and departs from this DNA's translation at residue 11, likely a sequencing read error; the sequence shown is translated from the DNA. The chain is built from TRDV1 and TRDJ1, with D possibly TRDD2 on 6 matching bases. TCRdb does not report a J gene; here it was assigned by matching the DNA to germline references. Germline V gene data show CDR1 as TSWWSYY and CDR2 as QGS. V was pared by 2 bases and J by 1 base, with 41 bases between. The CDR3 loop spans 25 amino acids. The CDR3 is CALGESTEQAPSYPHWYMGTDKLIF. The CDR3 DNA follows: TGTGCTCTTGGGGAAAGTACTGAACAGGCTCCGTCCTACCCTCACTGGTATATGGGCACCGATAAACTCATCTTT.

This clone was detected only a few times. This DNA's translation and the protein TCRdb lists, from a much larger clone, do not match at residue 13, likely due to a read error; the protein shown is translated from the DNA. The chain links TRDV1 to TRDJ1; 9 bases align to TRDD3. No J gene is reported in TCRdb; it was inferred here by comparing the DNA with germline. The V gene's germline CDR1 is TSWWSYY and CDR2 QGS. V shed 1 base, J shed 4 bases, and the junction held 16 bases outside the gene matches. The CDR3 runs to 19 residues. CDR3 nucleotide sequence: TGTGCTCTTGGGGAACCTACTTCCTTCCAACTGGGGGAGTTCGATAAACTCATCTTT. Amino acids: CALGEPTSFQLGEFDKLIF.

Worth noting for this clone: TCRdb pairs this DNA with a much larger clone's protein that differs at residue 11, likely a read error; the protein shown was translated from the DNA. The chain employs TRDV2 and TRDJ1; no clear D. TCRdb records no J gene; here it was assigned by comparing the DNA to germline. V shed 0 bases and J shed 3 bases, with 16 bases lying between them. Germline V gene lookup returns CDR1 GEAIGNYY and CDR2 EKD. The CDR3 has 16 amino acids. The CDR3 here is CACDTRIAPYADKLIF. The CDR3 DNA reads as TGTGCCTGTGACACCCGTATCGCCCCGTACGCCGATAAACTCATCTTT.

In regard to this clone: A far larger clone is only one base removed, so a read error is likely. The same CDR3 also results from other DNA sequences found in this sample. This CDR3 reads CALGEPPGGLDKLIF. CDR3 nucleotide sequence: TGTGCTCTTGGGGAACCCCCTGGGGGACTCGATAAGCTCATCTTT. This chain uses TRDV1 with TRDJ1, with 8 bases aligning to TRDD3. This CDR3 is built from 15 residues. Germline CDR1 reads TSWWSYY; CDR2 reads QGS.

As to this clone: The protein recorded in TCRdb matches a much larger clone and deviates from this DNA's translation at residue 5, suggesting a read error; the protein here is obtained by translating the DNA. In DNA, the CDR3 is TGTGCTCTTGGGGGCAAGGTACTGATCCCGTCCGATAAACTCATCTTT. Protein: CALGGKVLIPSDKLIF. This chain joins TRDV1 and TRDJ1; the D is unclear. TCRdb lists no J gene, so it was determined here by aligning the DNA to germline. Germline V gene sequence: CDR1 TSWWSYY, CDR2 QGS. The CDR3 sequence is 16 residues long. The V end lost 4 bases, the J end lost 3 bases, and 18 bases lay between the germline ends.

Judged by abundance, this clone is medium-sized. Other DNA sequences in the same sample also yield this CDR3. This sequence joins TRDV1 and TRDJ1; 13 bases match TRDD3. CDR1 and CDR2 (germline): TSWWSYY, QGS. V was pared by 5 bases and J by 4 bases, with 10 bases of the junction left unmatched. The CDR3 covers 17 residues. The CDR3 protein is CALGTSYWGIRVDKLIF. Here the CDR3 DNA reads TGTGCTCTTGGGACTTCCTACTGGGGGATACGGGTCGATAAACTCATCTTT.